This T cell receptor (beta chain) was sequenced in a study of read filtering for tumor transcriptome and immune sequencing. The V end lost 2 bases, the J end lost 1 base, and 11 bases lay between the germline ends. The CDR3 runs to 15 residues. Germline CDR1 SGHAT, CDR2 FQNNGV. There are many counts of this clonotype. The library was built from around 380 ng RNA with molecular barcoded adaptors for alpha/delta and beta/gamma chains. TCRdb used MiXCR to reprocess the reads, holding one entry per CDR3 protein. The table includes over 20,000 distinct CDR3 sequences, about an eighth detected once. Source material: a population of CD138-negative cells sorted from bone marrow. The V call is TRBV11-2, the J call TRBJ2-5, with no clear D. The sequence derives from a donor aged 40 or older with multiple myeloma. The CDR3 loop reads CASSLSGEPQETQYF. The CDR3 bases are TGTGCCAGCAGCTTATCAGGCGAACCCCAAGAGACCCAGTACTTC.